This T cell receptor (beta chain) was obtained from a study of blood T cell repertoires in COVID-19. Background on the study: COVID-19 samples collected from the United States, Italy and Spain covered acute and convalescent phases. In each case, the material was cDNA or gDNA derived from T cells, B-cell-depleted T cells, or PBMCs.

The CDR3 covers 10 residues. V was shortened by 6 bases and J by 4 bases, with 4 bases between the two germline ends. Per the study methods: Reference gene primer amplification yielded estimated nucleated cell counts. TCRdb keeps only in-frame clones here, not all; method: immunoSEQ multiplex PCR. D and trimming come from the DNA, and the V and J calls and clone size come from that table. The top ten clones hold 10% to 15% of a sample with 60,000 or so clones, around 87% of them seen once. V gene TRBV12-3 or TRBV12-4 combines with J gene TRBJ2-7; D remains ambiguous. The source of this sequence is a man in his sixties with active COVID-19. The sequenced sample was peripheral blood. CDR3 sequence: CASSPYEQYF. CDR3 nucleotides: TGTGCCAGCAGCCCGTACGAGCAGTACTTC.